The clone carrying this T cell receptor (beta chain) was counted once. V dropped 6 bases and J dropped 4; count of bases not matched to a gene: 10. CDR3 size: 16 residues. CDR1 is LGHDT, CDR2 YNNKEL, per germline (reference sequence). The sample comes from a study of blood T cell repertoires in COVID-19. Sequenced by immunoSEQ multiplex PCR; TCRdb stores in-frame clones only, minus some. Among some 400,000 clones listed, approximately 92% were seen once. Cohort allocation depended upon clinical history that participants reported. The chain is built from TRBV3-1 (or the pseudogene TRBV3-2) and TRBJ2-2; the match to TRBD1 covers 8 bases. The sequence derives from a man aged 30 to 39 who had recovered from COVID-19. What was sequenced was PBMCs or T cells enriched from blood (not recorded which). CDR3 nucleotide sequence: TGTGCCAGCAGTCCAGGGGGACAGGTGGGCACCGGGGAGCTGTTTTTT. Residues: CASSPGGQVGTGELFF.